This TCR beta chain derives from a study of blood T cell repertoires in COVID-19. Study context: Sites in the United States, Italy and Spain provided acute and convalescent COVID-19 samples.

Trimming removed 3 bases at V and 7 bases at J, with 13 bases between. Germline V gene sequence: CDR1 SNHLY, CDR2 FYNNEI. The CDR3 runs to 14 residues. Sequenced by immunoSEQ multiplex PCR; TCRdb stores in-frame clones only, minus some. The repertoire holds over 200,000 clones, with roughly 80% as singletons. The V and J genes are TRBV2 and TRBJ1-5; D is ambiguous. This TCR was sampled from a human donor in a cohort sampled during active COVID-19. The material sequenced was peripheral blood. CDR3 sequence: CASSEREWFQPQHF. CDR3 nucleotide sequence: TGTGCCAGCAGTGAGCGGGAGTGGTTCCAGCCCCAGCATTTT. The whole variable domain, filled in from reference TRBV2 and TRBJ1-5, reads EPEVTQTPSHQVTQMGQEVILRCVPISNHLYFYWYRQILGQKVEFLVSFYNNEISEKSEIFDDQFSVERPDGSNFTLKIRSTKLEDSAMYFCASSEREWFQPQHFGDGTRLSIL.